The 27 T cell receptor beta chains below all came from one sample that was sequenced in a study of siplizumab effects on memory and regulatory T cells. TCRdb's table, derived via immunoSEQ multiplex PCR, lists solely in-frame clones and lacks some. The data hold roughly 56,000 clones, with approximately 95% observed a single time. The sequenced material came from CD8+ T cells sorted from blood. These receptors were collected from a human donor in good health.

The chain combines TRBV19 with TRBJ2-1, with D tentatively TRBD1 (6 bases). Germline CDR1 is LNHDA and CDR2 is SQIVND (reference sequence). The CDR3 sequence is 13 residues long. V was clipped by 6 bases and J by 6 bases, with 12 bases between them. The CDR3 DNA sequence: TGTGCCAGTAGCTACAGGGAGAGCAATGAGCAGTTCTTC. This gives the protein CASSYRESNEQFF.

J is TRBJ2-5 and V is TRBV5-1, with no clear D. Trimming took off 8 bases at V and 0 bases at J, with 8 bases between the two ends. The length of the CDR3 is 12 residues. The V gene's germline CDR1 is SGHRS and CDR2 YFSETQ. CDR3 amino acids: CARTLYQETQYF. For the CDR3, the DNA is TGCGCCAGGACATTGTACCAAGAGACCCAGTACTTC.

This sequence joins TRBV11-3 and TRBJ1-4; 7 bases match TRBD1. The CDR3 length is 13 residues. The J segment lost 3 bases and the V segment lost 5 bases, leaving 0 bases of the junction unmatched. Per the germline V gene, CDR1 is SGHNT and CDR2 is YENEEA. CDR3 sequence reads: CASSDRANEKLFF. The CDR3 bases are TGTGCCAGCAGCGACAGGGCTAATGAAAAACTGTTTTTT.

V gene TRBV27 combines with J gene TRBJ2-3, with D unresolved. Germline CDR1 reads MNHEY; CDR2 reads SMNVEV (reference sequence). There are 12 residues in the CDR3. Trimming removed 6 bases from V and 4 bases from J, with 8 bases in between. The DNA for the CDR3 is TGTGCCAGCAGCGAGCGCGCAGATACGCAGTATTTT. It translates to CASSERADTQYF.

This clone appeared a single time. The rearrangement joins TRBV7-9 to TRBJ1-1; D gene ambiguous. The V end lost 10 bases, the J end lost 7 bases, and 16 bases lay between the germline ends. There are 12 residues in the CDR3. The germline V gene encodes CDR1 SEHNR and CDR2 FQNEAQ (reference sequence). The CDR3 nucleotides read TGTGCCAAAGTAAGCGGGGATGGTGAAGCTTTCTTT. Protein: CAKVSGDGEAFF.

The CDR3 DNA reads as TGTGCCTGGAGCGACCTTTTGGGACAGCTACACACAGATACGCAGTATTTT. Its translation: CAWSDLLGQLHTDTQYF. This sequence joins TRBV30 and TRBJ2-3; 7 bases agree with TRBD1. V was clipped by 3 bases and J by 2 bases; unmatched bases: 14. The V gene's germline CDR1 is GTSNPN and CDR2 SVGIG (reference sequence). The CDR3 covers 17 residues.

The chain carries TRBV9 and TRBJ2-1; 7 bases align to TRBD2. The CDR3 has 14 amino acids. V trimming: 1 base; J trimming: 8 bases; junction bases outside the gene matches: 6. Germline values: CDR1 SGDLS, CDR2 YYNGEE. The CDR3 DNA is TGTGCCAGCAGCGTACTGGATAGCGGGCATGAGCAGTTCTTC. Encoded protein: CASSVLDSGHEQFF. The full variable domain, rest sourced from reference TRBV9 and TRBJ2-1, is DSGVTQTPKHLITATGQRVTLRCSPRSGDLSVYWYQQSLDQGLQFLIQYYNGEERAKGNILERFSAQQFPDLHSELNLSSLELGDSALYFCASSVLDSGHEQFFGPGTRLTVL.

This chain joins TRBV10-1 and TRBJ1-1; no reliable D call. Germline V lookup: CDR1 WNHNN, CDR2 SYGVQD (reference sequence). V lost 5 bases and J lost 6, with 13 bases in between. This CDR3 is built from 13 residues. CDR3 in DNA: TGCGCCAGCAGTCCAGGTCGATTGTCTGAAGCTTTCTTT. Its translation is CASSPGRLSEAFF.

V is TRBV14 and J is TRBJ1-1, with unresolved D. Between the trimmed V and J ends, which lost 4 bases and 4 bases, there was a span of 4 bases. Germline V gives CDR1 SGHDN, CDR2 FVKESK. The CDR3 has 11 residues. CDR3 coding DNA: TGTGCCAGCAGCCGGAGCACTGAAGCTTTCTTT. Translated: CASSRSTEAFF.

The J gene is TRBJ2-2, the V gene TRBV15; 8 bases match TRBD2. In germline, CDR1 is LNHNV, CDR2 YYDKDF (reference sequence). Trimming took 1 base from V and 3 from J; bases not matched to a gene: 7. The CDR3 extends over 17 amino acids. CDR3: CATSRVVVAGYTGELFF. DNA of the CDR3: TGTGCCACCAGCAGAGTTGTAGTAGCGGGGTACACCGGGGAGCTGTTTTTT.

The chain recombines TRBV27 with TRBJ1-2; 7 bases are a match to TRBD1. CDR1 is MNHEY and CDR2 is SMNVEV in the germline V gene (reference sequence). The trim removed 7 bases at V and 5 bases at J, leaving 10 bases unmatched. This CDR3 is built from 14 residues. The chain's CDR3 is CASKGAGERYGYTF. The CDR3 nucleotides read TGTGCCAGCAAGGGGGCGGGCGAAAGGTATGGCTACACCTTC.

The chain couples TRBV30 to TRBJ2-7; TRBD1 might be the D (5 bases). Germline lookup yields CDR1 GTSNPN and CDR2 SVGIG (reference sequence). This CDR3 has 12 amino acids. Trimming removed 3 bases at V and 6 bases at J, with 12 bases between. CDR3 protein: CAWSDRPPEQYF. Written as DNA, the CDR3 is TGTGCCTGGAGCGACAGACCCCCCGAGCAGTACTTC.

Note on this clone: Distinct nucleotide sequences in the sample also encode this CDR3. The chain recombines TRBV9 with TRBJ2-7; 7 bases fit TRBD2. The CDR3 is 14 residues long. Germline-derived CDR1 and CDR2 are SGDLS and YYNGEE. Germline trimming cut 0 bases from V and 4 bases from J; bases unmatched to any gene: 4. CDR3 loop: CASSVGLAGYEQYF. The CDR3 DNA reads as TGTGCCAGCAGCGTAGGGTTAGCGGGTTACGAGCAGTACTTC.

The chain links TRBV19 to TRBJ1-1; 7 nucleotides line up with TRBD1. This CDR3 comprises 15 residues. The V segment lost 6 bases and the J segment 0 bases; nucleotides outside the gene matches: 7. Germline-derived CDR1 and CDR2 are LNHDA and SQIVND (reference sequence). The chain's CDR3 is CASSPGQVLNTEAFF. The CDR3 DNA follows: TGTGCCAGTAGCCCCGGACAGGTGTTGAACACTGAAGCTTTCTTT.

The chain's CDR3 is CASSIGLYHSYEQYF. CDR3 sequence (DNA): TGTGCCAGTAGTATTGGACTCTACCACTCCTACGAGCAGTACTTC. The V gene is TRBV19, the J gene TRBJ2-7; D is possibly TRBD2 (5 bases). CDR1 and CDR2 from the germline V gene are LNHDA and SQIVND (reference sequence). The V end was cut by 3 bases, the J end by 0 bases, with 12 bases between. The CDR3 is 15 amino acids.

The chain is built from TRBV27 and TRBJ2-3, with 8 bases lining up with TRBD1. Per the germline V gene, CDR1 is MNHEY and CDR2 is SMNVEV (reference sequence). The CDR3 is 17 amino acids. J lost 3 bases, V lost 6 bases, and 14 bases had no gene match. CDR3 in amino acids: CASSELQGTGVTDTQYF. In nucleotides, the CDR3 is TGTGCCAGCAGCGAACTTCAAGGGACAGGCGTTACAGATACGCAGTATTTT.

This chain connects TRBV27 to TRBJ1-5; D might be TRBD1 (5 bases). The germline V gene has CDR1 MNHEY and CDR2 SMNVEV (reference sequence). CDR3 length equals 18 residues. The V and J ends lost 2 bases and 0 bases respectively, with 17 bases between them. DNA of the CDR3: TGTGCCAGCAGTTTAGAGGCCAGGGAGCCGTATAGCAATCAGCCCCAGCATTTT. As protein: CASSLEAREPYSNQPQHF.

The rearrangement uses TRBV4-1 and TRBJ2-5; D unresolved. The CDR3 totals 14 residues. Trimming cost V 4 bases and J 0 bases, with 9 bases left between them. Germline V CDR1 and CDR2: MGHRA, YSYEKL. The CDR3 bases are TGCGCCAGCAGCCCGCGGACCTACCAAGAGACCCAGTACTTC. Its protein is CASSPRTYQETQYF.

The chain recombines TRBV15 with TRBJ2-7; 7 bases agree with TRBD1. The V gene's germline CDR1 is LNHNV and CDR2 YYDKDF (reference sequence). J lost 4 bases, V lost 4 bases, and 10 bases had no gene match. The CDR3 length is 15 residues. The CDR3 DNA follows: TGTGCCACCAGCAAATCTCGAGGGGGCGTATACGAGCAGTACTTC. Its translation: CATSKSRGGVYEQYF.

The chain combines TRBV6-1 with TRBJ1-3, with a possible D match to TRBD1 (5 bases). CDR3 size: 15 residues. V was cut by 10 bases and J by 2 bases, with 18 bases left in between. From germline, CDR1 is MNHNS and CDR2 SASEGT. The CDR3 DNA is TGTGCCACACTTCCCCGAGGGGTAGCTGGAAACACCATATATTTT. Translated: CATLPRGVAGNTIYF.

The chain links TRBV5-4 to TRBJ2-1; D remains unclear. The ends were cut back, 4 bases at V and 0 bases at J, with 11 bases in the middle. Germline CDR1 and CDR2: SGHNT and YYREEE (reference sequence). This CDR3 is built from 15 residues. CDR3: CASSPSASSYNEQFF. As DNA, the CDR3 is TGTGCCAGCAGCCCAAGCGCGAGCTCCTACAATGAGCAGTTCTTC.

The CDR3 sequence is CASSGDRGYEQYF. The CDR3, as DNA: TGTGCCAGCAGCGGGGACAGGGGGTACGAGCAGTACTTC. The chain combines TRBV9 with TRBJ2-7; 11 nucleotides match TRBD1. V shed 3 bases and J 4 bases; nucleotides not matched to a gene: 0. The CDR3 contains 13 residues. Germline loops: CDR1 SGDLS, CDR2 YYNGEE.

This chain joins TRBV4-3 and TRBJ2-7; the D gene could be TRBD1 or TRBD2 (5 bases each). The CDR3 is made up of 13 amino acids. Germline CDR1 and CDR2: LGHNA and YSLEER. The ends were cut back, 2 bases at V and 3 bases at J, with 8 bases in the middle. CDR3 in DNA: TGCGCCAGCAGCCAAAGGGACGGCTACGAGCAGTACTTC. This translates into CASSQRDGYEQYF.

The V call is TRBV7-9, the J call TRBJ1-3; D may be TRBD1 (5 bases). There are 16 residues in the CDR3. Trimming removed 3 bases at V and 0 bases at J, with 12 bases between. CDR1 is SEHNR and CDR2 is FQNEAQ in the germline V gene (reference sequence). CDR3 DNA: TGTGCCAGCAGCTTGGACACACCATACTCTGGAAACACCATATATTTT. Translated, it gives CASSLDTPYSGNTIYF.

The chain employs TRBV7-9 and TRBJ2-4, with D maybe TRBD2 (5 bases). Germline V gene data show CDR1 as SEHNR and CDR2 as FQNEAQ (reference sequence). This CDR3 contains 19 residues. V was pared by 4 bases and J by 0 bases, with 22 bases between. The CDR3 DNA follows: TGTGCCAGCAGCTCAGTCGTCGGAGGACGGAAAGAAGCCAAAAACATTCAGTACTTC. This translates into CASSSVVGGRKEAKNIQYF.

The chain couples TRBV5-1 to TRBJ1-4, with D unresolved. In germline, CDR1 is SGHRS, CDR2 YFSETQ. V shed 4 bases and J shed 6 bases, with 19 bases lying between them. The CDR3 length is 16 residues. CDR3 DNA sequence: TGCGCCAGCAGCCGGGAAATACCCATTTCCGATGAAAAACTGTTTTTT. Translation gives CASSREIPISDEKLFF.

The rearrangement uses TRBV7-9 and TRBJ2-4; D is perhaps TRBD1 (6 bases). This CDR3 contains 18 residues. Germline V CDR1 and CDR2: SEHNR, FQNEAQ (reference sequence). V was pared by 6 bases and J by 0 bases, with 21 bases between. The CDR3 loop is CASSHDRKGSLAKNIQYF. DNA for the CDR3: TGTGCCAGCAGTCATGACAGGAAGGGGAGTCTAGCCAAAAACATTCAGTACTTC.